A selection of T cell receptor beta chains follows, all from one sample in a study of cytomegalovirus exposure and HLA in healthy donors. Data came from immunoSEQ multiplex PCR; TCRdb stores just in-frame clones and leaves some out. The data hold about 110,000 clones, with 75% to 85% observed a single time. The sample comprised PBMCs. These receptors came from a middle-aged man in good health and CMV-seronegative. CDR3s leave out the opening cysteine and the closing phenylalanine or tryptophan. Each record gives: D gene, J gene, V gene, CDR3 protein. D genes are given only for firm matches.

D gene: TRBD2; J gene: TRBJ2-3; V gene: TRBV11-3; CDR3 protein: ASSLTSGGTDTQY
D gene: -; J gene: TRBJ1-5; V gene: TRBV18; CDR3 protein: ASSPTVGNQPQH
D gene: TRBD1; J gene: TRBJ1-1; V gene: TRBV5-1; CDR3 protein: ASSTDRANTEAF
D gene: -; J gene: TRBJ2-2; V gene: TRBV10-3; CDR3 protein: AIRGWEDGGTGELF
D gene: -; J gene: TRBJ1-6; V gene: TRBV19; CDR3 protein: ASSEQNSPLH
D gene: TRBD1; J gene: TRBJ2-3; V gene: TRBV18; CDR3 protein: ASSPSGTGSTDTQY
D gene: -; J gene: TRBJ1-4; V gene: TRBV7-9; CDR3 protein: ASSAGAGVEKLF
D gene: TRBD1; J gene: TRBJ1-2; V gene: TRBV6-5; CDR3 protein: ASSRRDRGRGYT
D gene: TRBD2; J gene: TRBJ2-3; V gene: TRBV7-9; CDR3 protein: SSSSPGLAGVYTDTQY
D gene: -; J gene: TRBJ2-1; V gene: TRBV28; CDR3 protein: ASAPFRTGIVQF
D gene: TRBD1; J gene: TRBJ1-4; V gene: TRBV30; CDR3 protein: AWSVSSQGKLF
D gene: -; J gene: TRBJ2-7; V gene: TRBV4-2; CDR3 protein: ASSQDAGGQYEQY
D gene: -; J gene: TRBJ2-5; V gene: TRBV13; CDR3 protein: ASSLRETQY
D gene: TRBD1; J gene: TRBJ1-2; V gene: TRBV18; CDR3 protein: ASSPRQGDGYT
D gene: -; J gene: TRBJ2-1; V gene: TRBV5-1; CDR3 protein: ASSLTLLNEQF